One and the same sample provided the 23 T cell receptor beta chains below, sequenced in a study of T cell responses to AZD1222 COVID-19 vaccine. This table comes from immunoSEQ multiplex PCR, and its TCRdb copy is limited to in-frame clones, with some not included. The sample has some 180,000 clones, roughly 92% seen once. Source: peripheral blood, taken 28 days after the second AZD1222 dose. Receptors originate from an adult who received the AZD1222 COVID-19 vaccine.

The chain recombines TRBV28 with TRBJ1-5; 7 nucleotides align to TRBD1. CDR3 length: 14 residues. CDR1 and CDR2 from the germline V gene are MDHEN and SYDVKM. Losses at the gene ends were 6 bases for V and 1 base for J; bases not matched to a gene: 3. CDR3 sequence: CASRMTGSNQPQHF. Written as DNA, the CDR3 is TGTGCCAGCAGGATGACAGGGAGCAATCAGCCCCAGCATTTT.

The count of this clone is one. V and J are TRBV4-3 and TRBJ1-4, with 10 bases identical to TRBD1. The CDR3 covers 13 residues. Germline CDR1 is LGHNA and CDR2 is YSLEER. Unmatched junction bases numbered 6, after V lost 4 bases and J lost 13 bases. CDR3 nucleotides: TGCGCCAGCAGCCTCGACAGGGGGCGAAGACTGTTTTTT. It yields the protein CASSLDRGRRLFF.

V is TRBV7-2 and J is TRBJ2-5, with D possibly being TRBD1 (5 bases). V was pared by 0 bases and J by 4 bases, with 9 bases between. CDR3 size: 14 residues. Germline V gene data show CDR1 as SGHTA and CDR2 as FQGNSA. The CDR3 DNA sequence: TGTGCCAGCAGCTTAGCGGGGCAGGGAGAGACCCAGTACTTC. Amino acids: CASSLAGQGETQYF.

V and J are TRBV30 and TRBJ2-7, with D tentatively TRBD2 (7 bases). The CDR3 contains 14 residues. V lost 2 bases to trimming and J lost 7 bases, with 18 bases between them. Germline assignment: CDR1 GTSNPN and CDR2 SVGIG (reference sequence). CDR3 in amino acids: CAWSPGGTLYEQYF. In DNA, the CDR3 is TGTGCCTGGAGTCCGGGGGGCACCCTCTATGAGCAGTACTTC.

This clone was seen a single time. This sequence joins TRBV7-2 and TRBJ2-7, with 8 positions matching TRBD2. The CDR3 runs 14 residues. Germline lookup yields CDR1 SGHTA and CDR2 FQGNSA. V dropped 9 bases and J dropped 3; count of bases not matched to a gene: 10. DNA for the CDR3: TGTGCCAGACCCCGAGTCCGGGGGGGCTACGAGCAGTACTTC. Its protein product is CARPRVRGGYEQYF.

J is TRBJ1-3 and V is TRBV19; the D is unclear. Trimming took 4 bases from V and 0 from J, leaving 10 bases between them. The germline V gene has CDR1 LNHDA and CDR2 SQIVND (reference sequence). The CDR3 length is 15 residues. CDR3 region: CASSTVTPSGNTIYF. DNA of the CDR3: TGTGCCAGTAGTACGGTGACCCCCTCTGGAAACACCATATATTTT.

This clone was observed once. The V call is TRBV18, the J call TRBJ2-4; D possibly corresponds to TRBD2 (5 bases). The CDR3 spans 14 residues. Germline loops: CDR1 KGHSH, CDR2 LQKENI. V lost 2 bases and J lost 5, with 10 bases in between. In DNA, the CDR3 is TGTGCCAGCTCACCATCGGGGTCGGAAAACATTCAGTACTTC. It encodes CASSPSGSENIQYF.

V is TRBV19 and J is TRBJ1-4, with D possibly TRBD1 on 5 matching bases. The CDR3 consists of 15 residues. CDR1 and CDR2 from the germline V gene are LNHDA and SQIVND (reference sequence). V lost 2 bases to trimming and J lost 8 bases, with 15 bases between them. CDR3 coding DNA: TGTGCCAGTAGTATAATAGGGACGTTAGAGGAAAAACTGTTTTTT. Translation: CASSIIGTLEEKLFF.

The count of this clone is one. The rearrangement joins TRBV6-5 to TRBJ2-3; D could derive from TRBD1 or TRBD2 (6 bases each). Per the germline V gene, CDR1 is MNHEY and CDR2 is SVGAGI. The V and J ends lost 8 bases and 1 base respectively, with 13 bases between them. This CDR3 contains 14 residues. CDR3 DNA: TGTGCCAGCCAGTGGGGGGCCCGCACAGATACGCAGTATTTT. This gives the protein CASQWGARTDTQYF.

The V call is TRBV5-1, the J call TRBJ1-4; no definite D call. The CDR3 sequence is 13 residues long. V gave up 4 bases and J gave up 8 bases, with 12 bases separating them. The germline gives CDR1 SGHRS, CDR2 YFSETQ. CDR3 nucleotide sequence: TGCGCCAGCAGCGGTACGGGTCTCGAAAAACTGTTTTTT. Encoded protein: CASSGTGLEKLFF.

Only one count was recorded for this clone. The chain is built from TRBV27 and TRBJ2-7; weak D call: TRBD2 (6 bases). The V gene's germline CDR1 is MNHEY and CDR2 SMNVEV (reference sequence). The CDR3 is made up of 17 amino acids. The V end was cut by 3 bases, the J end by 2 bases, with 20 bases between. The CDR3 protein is CASSFRRMGLIPYEQYF. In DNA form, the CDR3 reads TGTGCCAGCAGTTTCCGGCGTATGGGACTTATCCCCTACGAGCAGTACTTC.

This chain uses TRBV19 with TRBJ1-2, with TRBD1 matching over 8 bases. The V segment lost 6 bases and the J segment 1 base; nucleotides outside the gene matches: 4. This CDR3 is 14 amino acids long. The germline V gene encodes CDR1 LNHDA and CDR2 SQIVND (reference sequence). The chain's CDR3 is CASRATGGNYGYTF. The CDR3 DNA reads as TGTGCCAGTAGGGCTACAGGGGGTAACTATGGCTACACCTTC.

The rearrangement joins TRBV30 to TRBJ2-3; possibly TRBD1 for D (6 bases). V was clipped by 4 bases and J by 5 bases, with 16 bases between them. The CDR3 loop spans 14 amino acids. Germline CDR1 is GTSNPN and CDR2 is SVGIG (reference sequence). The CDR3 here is CAWMNGGRIDTQYF. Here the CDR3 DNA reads TGTGCCTGGATGAATGGGGGCAGGATAGATACGCAGTATTTT.

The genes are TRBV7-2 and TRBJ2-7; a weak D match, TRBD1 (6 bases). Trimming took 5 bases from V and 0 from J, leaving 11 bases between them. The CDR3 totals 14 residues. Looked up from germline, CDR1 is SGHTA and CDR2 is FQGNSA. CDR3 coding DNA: TGTGCCAGCAGCCGGTGGGGGCTCTCCTACGAGCAGTACTTC. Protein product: CASSRWGLSYEQYF.

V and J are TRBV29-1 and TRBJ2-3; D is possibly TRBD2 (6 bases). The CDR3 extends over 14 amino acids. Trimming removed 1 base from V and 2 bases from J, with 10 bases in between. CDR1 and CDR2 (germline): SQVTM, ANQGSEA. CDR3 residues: CSVEGGVTTDTQYF. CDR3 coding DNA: TGCAGCGTTGAAGGGGGGGTCACCACAGATACGCAGTATTTT.

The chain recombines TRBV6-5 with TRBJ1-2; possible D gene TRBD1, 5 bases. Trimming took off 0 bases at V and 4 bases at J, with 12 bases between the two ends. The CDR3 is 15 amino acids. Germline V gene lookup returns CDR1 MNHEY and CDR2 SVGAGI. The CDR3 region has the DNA TGTGCCAGCAGTTACTCTCACAGGAGACTCTATGGCTACACCTTC. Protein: CASSYSHRRLYGYTF.

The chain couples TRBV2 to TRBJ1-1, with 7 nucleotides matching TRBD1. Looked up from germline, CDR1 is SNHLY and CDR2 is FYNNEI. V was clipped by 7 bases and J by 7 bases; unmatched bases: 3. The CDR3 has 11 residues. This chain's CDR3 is CASTNRGEAFF. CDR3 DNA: TGTGCCAGCACTAACAGGGGTGAAGCTTTCTTT. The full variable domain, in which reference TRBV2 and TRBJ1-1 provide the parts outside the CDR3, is EPEVTQTPSHQVTQMGQEVILRCVPISNHLYFYWYRQILGQKVEFLVSFYNNEISEKSEIFDDQFSVERPDGSNFTLKIRSTKLEDSAMYFCASTNRGEAFFGQGTRLTVV.

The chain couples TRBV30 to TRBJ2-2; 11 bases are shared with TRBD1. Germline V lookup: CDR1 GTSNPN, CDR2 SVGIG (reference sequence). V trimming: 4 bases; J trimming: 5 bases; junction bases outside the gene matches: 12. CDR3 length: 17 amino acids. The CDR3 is CAWTATGTGGRTGELFF. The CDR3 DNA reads TGTGCCTGGACCGCAACCGGGACAGGGGGGCGAACCGGGGAGCTGTTTTTT.

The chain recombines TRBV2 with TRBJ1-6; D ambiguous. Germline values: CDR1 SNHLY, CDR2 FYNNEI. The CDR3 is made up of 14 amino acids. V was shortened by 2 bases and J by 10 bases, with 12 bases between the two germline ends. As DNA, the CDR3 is TGTGCCAGCAGTGAAATGAGGTTACGGTCACCCCTCCACTTT. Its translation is CASSEMRLRSPLHF.

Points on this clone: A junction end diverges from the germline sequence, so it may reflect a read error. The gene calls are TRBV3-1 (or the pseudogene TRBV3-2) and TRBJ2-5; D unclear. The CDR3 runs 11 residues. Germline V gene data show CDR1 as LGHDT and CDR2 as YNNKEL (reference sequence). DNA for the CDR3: TGTGCCGGCAGCCAAGGGGAGACCCAGTACTTC. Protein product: CAGSQGETQYF.

DNA for the CDR3: TGTGCCAGCCCCCCAGTCCGACTAGCGGGGGGGCTGTACGATGAGCAGTTCTTC. Its translation is CASPPVRLAGGLYDEQFF. The V gene is TRBV7-9, the J gene TRBJ2-1; 14 bases line up with TRBD2. The germline gives CDR1 SEHNR, CDR2 FQNEAQ (reference sequence). V trimming: 8 bases; J trimming: 8 bases; junction bases outside the gene matches: 17. This CDR3 is 18 amino acids long.

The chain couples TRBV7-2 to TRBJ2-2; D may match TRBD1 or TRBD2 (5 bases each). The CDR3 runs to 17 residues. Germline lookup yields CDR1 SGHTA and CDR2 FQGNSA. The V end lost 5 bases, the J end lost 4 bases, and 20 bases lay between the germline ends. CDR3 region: CASSGTRAKIPTGELFF. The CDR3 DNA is TGTGCCAGCAGCGGGACCCGGGCAAAAATTCCCACCGGGGAGCTGTTTTTT.

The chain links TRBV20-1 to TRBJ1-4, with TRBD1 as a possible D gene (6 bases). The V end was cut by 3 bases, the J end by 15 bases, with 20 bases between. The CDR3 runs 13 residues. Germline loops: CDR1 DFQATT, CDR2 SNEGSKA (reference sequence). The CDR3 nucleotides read TGCAGTGCTAGTTGGGGACGACAGGATAAAGTGTTTTTT. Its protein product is CSASWGRQDKVFF.